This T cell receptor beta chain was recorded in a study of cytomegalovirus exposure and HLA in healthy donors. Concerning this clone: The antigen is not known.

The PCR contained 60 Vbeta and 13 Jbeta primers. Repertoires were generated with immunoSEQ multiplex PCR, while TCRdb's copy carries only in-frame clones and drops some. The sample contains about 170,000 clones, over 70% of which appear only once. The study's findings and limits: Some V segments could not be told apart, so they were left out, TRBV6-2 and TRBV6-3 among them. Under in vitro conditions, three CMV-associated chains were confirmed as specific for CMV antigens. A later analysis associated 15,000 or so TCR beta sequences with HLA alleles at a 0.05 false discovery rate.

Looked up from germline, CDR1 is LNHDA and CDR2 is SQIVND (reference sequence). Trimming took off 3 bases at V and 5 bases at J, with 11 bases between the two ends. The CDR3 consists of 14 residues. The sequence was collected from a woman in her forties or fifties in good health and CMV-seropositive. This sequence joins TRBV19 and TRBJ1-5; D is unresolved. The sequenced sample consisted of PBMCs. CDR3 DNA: TGTGCCAGTAGTATTTCCGGCGGGCATCAGCCCCAGCATTTT. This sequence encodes CASSISGGHQPQHF.